A single sample is the source of the 5 T cell receptor beta chains below, sequenced in a study of blood T cells in healthy people across ages. It was with a sample-barcoded 5' primer and a J-beta primer mix that a second PCR of roughly 7 to 12 cycles was run. In TCRdb, the 5' RACE reads were re-called with MiXCR into one record per CDR3 protein. The sample yields about 1.6 million distinct CDR3 sequences, 30% to 40% seen once. The sequenced sample consisted of blood. The receptors were sampled from a woman in her 30s in good health.

This clonotype occurred many times. This chain uses TRBV5-5 with TRBJ2-7; D possibly matches TRBD1 or TRBD2 (5 bases each). Per the germline V gene, CDR1 is SGHKS and CDR2 is YYEKEE (reference sequence). Deletions cut 0 bases from V and 2 bases from J, with 15 bases between. The CDR3 is 16 residues long. Written as DNA, the CDR3 is TGTGCCAGCAGCTTGGCCGGGACCGCTCTTGCCTACGAGCAGTACTTC. It is translated as CASSLAGTALAYEQYF. Supplemented by reference TRBV5-5 and TRBJ2-7, the full variable domain reads DAGVTQSPTHLIKTRGQQVTLRCSPISGHKSVSWYQQVLGQGPQFIFQYYEKEERGRGNFPDRFSARQFPNYSSELNVNALLLGDSALYLCASSLAGTALAYEQYFGPGTRLTVT.

This clonotype was seen only a few times. The chain couples TRBV30 to TRBJ2-7; 8 bases match TRBD2. Trimming removed 4 bases from V and 0 bases from J; junction bases left unmatched: 5. The CDR3 runs 14 residues. Per germline, CDR1 GTSNPN and CDR2 SVGIG (reference sequence). The CDR3 region has the DNA TGTGCCTGGACCTACGGGGGGGACTCCTACGAGCAGTACTTC. It yields the protein CAWTYGGDSYEQYF. Drawing the rest from reference TRBV30 and TRBJ2-7, the complete variable domain is SQTIHQWPATLVQPVGSPLSLECTVEGTSNPNLYWYRQAAGRGLQLLFYSVGIGQISSEVPQNLSASRPQDRQFILSSKKLLLSDSGFYLCAWTYGGDSYEQYFGPGTRLTVT.

This clonotype was recorded a few times. The J gene is TRBJ1-2, the V gene TRBV2; 8 positions agree with TRBD1. CDR3 length: 14 amino acids. J gave up 0 bases and V 6 bases, and 3 bases lay outside the gene matches. Germline lookup yields CDR1 SNHLY and CDR2 FYNNEI. The DNA for the CDR3 is TGTGCCAGCAGACCGGACAGGGCTAACTATGGCTACACCTTC. Its protein is CASRPDRANYGYTF.

This clonotype was seen just once. The CDR3 region has the DNA TGTGCCAGCACACTAGCGGGGGGTAACAATGAGCAGTTCTTC. Its protein is CASTLAGGNNEQFF. V gene TRBV7-6 combines with J gene TRBJ2-1; TRBD2 aligns across 12 bases. The V gene end was trimmed by 7 bases and the J gene end by 5 bases; junction bases not matched to a gene: 3. The CDR3 runs 14 residues. Germline CDR1 is SGHVS and CDR2 is FNYEAQ.

A few counts support this clonotype. CDR3 sequence (DNA): TGCAGTGCTGGAGGGATGAGGGGCCCCGGGGAGCTGTTTTTT. Its translation is CSAGGMRGPGELFF. The chain recombines TRBV20-1 with TRBJ2-2; a possible D gene is TRBD2 (6 bases). This CDR3 is built from 14 residues. Trimming removed 5 bases from V and 6 bases from J, with 16 bases in between. The germline gives CDR1 DFQATT, CDR2 SNEGSKA (reference sequence).